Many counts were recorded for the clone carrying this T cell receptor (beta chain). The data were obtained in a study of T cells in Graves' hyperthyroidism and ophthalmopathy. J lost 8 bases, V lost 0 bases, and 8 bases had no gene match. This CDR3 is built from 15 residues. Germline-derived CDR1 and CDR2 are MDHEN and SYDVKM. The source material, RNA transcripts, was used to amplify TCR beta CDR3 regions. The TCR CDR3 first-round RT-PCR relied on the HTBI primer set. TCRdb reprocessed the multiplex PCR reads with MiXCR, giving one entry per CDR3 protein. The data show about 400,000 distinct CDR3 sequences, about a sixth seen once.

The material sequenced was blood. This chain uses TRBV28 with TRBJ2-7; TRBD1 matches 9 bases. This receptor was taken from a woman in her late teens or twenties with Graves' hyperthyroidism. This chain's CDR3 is CASSLWHRGQEKQYF. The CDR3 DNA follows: TGTGCCAGCAGTTTATGGCACAGGGGGCAGGAGAAGCAGTACTTC. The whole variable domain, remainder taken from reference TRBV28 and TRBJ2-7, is DVKVTQSSRYLVKRTGEKVFLECVQDMDHENMFWYRQDPGLGLRLIYFSYDVKMKEKGDIPEGYSVSREKKERFSLILESASTNQTSMYLCASSLWHRGQEKQYFGPGTRLTVT.